Shown below are 3 T cell receptor beta chains from a single sample sequenced in a study of blood T cell repertoires in COVID-19. Only in-frame clones appear in the TCRdb table, and some are missing; sequencing was by immunoSEQ multiplex PCR. The sample lists roughly 200,000 clones, about four fifths occurring once. The sequenced sample consisted of peripheral blood. The receptors were gathered from a man aged 50 or older with active or convalescent COVID-19.

The chain uses TRBV6-2 or TRBV6-3 and TRBJ2-1, with 11 bases that match TRBD2. Trimming removed 5 bases from V and 6 bases from J; junction bases left unmatched: 6. Looked up from germline, CDR1 is MNHEY and CDR2 is SVGEGT. The CDR3 spans 15 residues. CDR3: CASSTSTSGANEQFF. Here the CDR3 DNA reads TGTGCCAGCAGTACCTCGACTAGCGGGGCCAATGAGCAGTTCTTC.

The chain recombines TRBV6-5 with TRBJ1-5; possibly TRBD1 for D (5 bases). The CDR3 has 15 residues. The V end was cut by 2 bases, the J end by 4 bases, with 12 bases between. Germline-derived CDR1 and CDR2 are MNHEY and SVGAGI. CDR3 sequence (DNA): TGTGCCAGCAGTTACATAGGGGAGGGAAATCAGCCCCAGCATTTT. Translated: CASSYIGEGNQPQHF.

The chain carries TRBV6-5 and TRBJ2-7; D is perhaps TRBD2 (5 bases). The V and J ends lost 6 bases and 0 bases respectively, with 15 bases between them. Germline V CDR1 and CDR2: MNHEY, SVGAGI. This CDR3 has 15 amino acids. The CDR3: CASRSPGSGSYEQYF. The CDR3 DNA follows: TGTGCCAGCAGATCGCCGGGATCAGGCTCCTACGAGCAGTACTTC.